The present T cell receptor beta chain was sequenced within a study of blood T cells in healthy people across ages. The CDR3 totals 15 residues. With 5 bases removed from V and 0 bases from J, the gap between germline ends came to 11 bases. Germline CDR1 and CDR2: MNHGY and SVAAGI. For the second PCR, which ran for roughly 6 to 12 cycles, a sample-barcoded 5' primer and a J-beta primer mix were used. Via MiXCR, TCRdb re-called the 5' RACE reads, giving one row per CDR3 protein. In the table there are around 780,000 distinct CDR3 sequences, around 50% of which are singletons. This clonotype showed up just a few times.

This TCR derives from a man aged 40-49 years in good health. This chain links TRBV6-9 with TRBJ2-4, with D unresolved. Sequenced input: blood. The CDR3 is CASSLLTVAKNIQYF. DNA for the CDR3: TGTGCCAGCAGTCTCCTAACCGTAGCCAAAAACATTCAGTACTTC.